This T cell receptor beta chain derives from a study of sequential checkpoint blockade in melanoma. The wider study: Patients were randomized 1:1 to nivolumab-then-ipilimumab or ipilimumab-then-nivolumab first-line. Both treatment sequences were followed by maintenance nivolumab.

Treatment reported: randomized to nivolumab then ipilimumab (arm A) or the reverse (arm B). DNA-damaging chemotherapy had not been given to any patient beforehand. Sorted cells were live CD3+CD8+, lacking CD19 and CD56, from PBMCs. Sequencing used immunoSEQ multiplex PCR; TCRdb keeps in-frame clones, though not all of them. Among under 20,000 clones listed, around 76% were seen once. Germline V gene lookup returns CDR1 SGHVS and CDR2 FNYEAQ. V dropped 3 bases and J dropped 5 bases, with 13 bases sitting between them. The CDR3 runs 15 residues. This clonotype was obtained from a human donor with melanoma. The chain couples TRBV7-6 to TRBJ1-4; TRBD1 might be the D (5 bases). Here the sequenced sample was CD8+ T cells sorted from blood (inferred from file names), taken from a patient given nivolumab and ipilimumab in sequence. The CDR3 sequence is CASSFEQGVNEKLFF. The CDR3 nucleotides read TGTGCCAGCAGCTTTGAGCAGGGCGTCAATGAAAAACTGTTTTTT.